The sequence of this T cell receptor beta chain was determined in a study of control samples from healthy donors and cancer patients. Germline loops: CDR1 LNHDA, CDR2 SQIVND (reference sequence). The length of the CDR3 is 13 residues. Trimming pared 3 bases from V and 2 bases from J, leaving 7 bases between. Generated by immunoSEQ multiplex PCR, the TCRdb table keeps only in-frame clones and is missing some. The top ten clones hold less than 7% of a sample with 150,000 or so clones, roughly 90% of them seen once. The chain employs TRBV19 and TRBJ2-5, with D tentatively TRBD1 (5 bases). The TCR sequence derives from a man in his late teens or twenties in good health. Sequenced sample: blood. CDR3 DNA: TGTGCCAGTAGTATGAACAGGCAAGAGACCCAGTACTTC. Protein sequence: CASSMNRQETQYF.